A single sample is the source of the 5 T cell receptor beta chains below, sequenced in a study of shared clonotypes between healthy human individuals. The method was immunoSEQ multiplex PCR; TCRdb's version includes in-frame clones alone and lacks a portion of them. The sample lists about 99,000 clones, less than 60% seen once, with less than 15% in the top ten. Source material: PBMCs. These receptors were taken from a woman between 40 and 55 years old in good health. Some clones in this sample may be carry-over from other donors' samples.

The CDR3 coding sequence is TGCGCCAGCAGCTCGACTAGCGGGAAATACAATGAGCAGTTCTTC. Protein: CASSSTSGKYNEQFF. The J gene is TRBJ2-1, the V gene TRBV5-1; 11 bases map to TRBD2. In germline, CDR1 is SGHRS, CDR2 YFSETQ. V dropped 3 bases and J dropped 4; count of bases not matched to a gene: 3. This CDR3 comprises 15 residues.

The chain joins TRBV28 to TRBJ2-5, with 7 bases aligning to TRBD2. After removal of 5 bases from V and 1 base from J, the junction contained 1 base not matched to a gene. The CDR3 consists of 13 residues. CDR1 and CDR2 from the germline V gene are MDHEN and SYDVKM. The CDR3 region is CASSRGVQETQYF. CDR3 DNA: TGTGCCAGCAGTCGGGGGGTCCAAGAGACCCAGTACTTC. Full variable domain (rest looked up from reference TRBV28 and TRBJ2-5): DVKVTQSSRYLVKRTGEKVFLECVQDMDHENMFWYRQDPGLGLRLIYFSYDVKMKEKGDIPEGYSVSREKKERFSLILESASTNQTSMYLCASSRGVQETQYFGPGTRLLVL.

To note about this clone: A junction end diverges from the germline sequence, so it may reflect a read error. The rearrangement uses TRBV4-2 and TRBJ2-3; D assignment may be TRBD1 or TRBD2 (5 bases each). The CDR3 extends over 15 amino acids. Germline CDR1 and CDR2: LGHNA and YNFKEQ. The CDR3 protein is CASGQNPGTPDTQYF. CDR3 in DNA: TGTGCCAGCGGCCAAAACCCCGGGACCCCGGATACGCAGTATTTT.

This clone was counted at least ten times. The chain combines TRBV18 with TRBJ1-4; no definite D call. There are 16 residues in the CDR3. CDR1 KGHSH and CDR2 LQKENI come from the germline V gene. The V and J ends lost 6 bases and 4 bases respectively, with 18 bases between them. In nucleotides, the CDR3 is TGTGCCAGCTCTCCAATAATCACAGCTGATAATGAAAAACTGTTTTTT. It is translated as CASSPIITADNEKLFF.

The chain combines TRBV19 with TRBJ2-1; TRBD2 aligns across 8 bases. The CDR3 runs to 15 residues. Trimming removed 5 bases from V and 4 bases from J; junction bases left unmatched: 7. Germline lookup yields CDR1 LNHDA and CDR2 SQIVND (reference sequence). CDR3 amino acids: CASSSTGGRYNEQFF. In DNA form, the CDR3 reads TGTGCCAGTAGTTCTACGGGAGGGCGGTACAATGAGCAGTTCTTC. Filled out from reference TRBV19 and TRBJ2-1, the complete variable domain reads DGGITQSPKYLFRKEGQNVTLSCEQNLNHDAMYWYRQDPGQGLRLIYYSQIVNDFQKGDIAEGYSVSREKKESFPLTVTSAQKNPTAFYLCASSSTGGRYNEQFFGPGTRLTVL.